What follows are 28 T cell receptor beta chains derived from one specimen sequenced in a study of shared clonotypes between healthy human individuals. The repertoire was sequenced with immunoSEQ multiplex PCR; TCRdb's copy has only in-frame clones and lacks some. There are some 490,000 clones in the sample; 81% occur only once, and roughly 12% lies in the top ten. What was sequenced was PBMCs. The receptor source for this set is a woman in her 40s in good health. Some clones in this sample may be carry-over from other donors' samples.

This clone was observed a single time. Distinct nucleotide sequences in the sample also encode this CDR3. The genes are TRBV5-1 and TRBJ2-7; 9 bases map to TRBD2. The ends lost 1 base at V and 2 bases at J; junction bases unmatched: 4. Germline V gene data show CDR1 as SGHRS and CDR2 as YFSETQ. The length of the CDR3 is 15 residues. The CDR3 DNA is TGCGCCAGCAGCTTGCGTCTAGCGGGAACCTACGAGCAGTACTTC. Its translation is CASSLRLAGTYEQYF. The entire variable domain, with the rest obtained from reference TRBV5-1 and TRBJ2-7, is as follows: KAGVTQTPRYLIKTRGQQVTLSCSPISGHRSVSWYQQTPGQGLQFLFEYFSETQRNKGNFPGRFSGRQFSNSRSEMNVSTLELGDSALYLCASSLRLAGTYEQYFGPGTRLTVT.

The V gene is TRBV7-2, the J gene TRBJ2-7; 9 bases match TRBD2. Trimming at V came to 3 bases and at J to 2 bases, leaving 5 bases not matched to a gene. The CDR3 has 15 residues. CDR1 is SGHTA, CDR2 FQGNSA, per germline. This CDR3 reads CASSFTTSGTYEQYF. The CDR3 DNA follows: TGTGCCAGCAGCTTTACGACTAGCGGCACCTACGAGCAGTACTTC.

This clone was observed a handful of times. The same CDR3 can be traced to other DNA sequences in this sample. This chain uses TRBV7-9 with TRBJ1-4; D uncertain. Germline CDR1 is SEHNR and CDR2 is FQNEAQ (reference sequence). The ends were cut back, 2 bases at V and 6 bases at J, with 1 base in the middle. The CDR3 sequence is 11 residues long. The CDR3 bases are TGTGCCAGCAGCTTATATGAAAAACTGTTTTTT. Protein product: CASSLYEKLFF.

This clone was detected only once. The CDR3 nucleotides are TGCGCCAGCAAAGGGGCCGCTCGGGGTGAGCAGTTCTTC. Encoded protein: CASKGAARGEQFF. The gene calls are TRBV10-2 and TRBJ2-1; D is possibly TRBD1 or TRBD2 (5 bases each). V lost 7 bases, J lost 9 bases, and 16 bases lay in between. This CDR3 has 13 residues. CDR1 is WSHSY, CDR2 SAAADI, per germline.

Notes on this clone: It is likely a read error: a sequence one base away is far more abundant. V is TRBV6-6 and J is TRBJ2-7, with D possibly TRBD1 on 6 matching bases. CDR1 MNHNY and CDR2 SVGAGI come from the germline V gene (reference sequence). The CDR3 totals 15 residues. V was trimmed by 5 bases and J by 6 bases, leaving 20 bases between them. CDR3 sequence reads: CASSQGRELVGEQYF. CDR3 DNA: TGTGCCAGCAGTCAGGGGCGCGAACTAGTGGGCGAGCAGTACTTC.

In its sample, this clone was seen once. This sequence joins TRBV2 and TRBJ1-5; D gene uncertain. Germline CDR1 is SNHLY and CDR2 is FYNNEI. V was clipped by 6 bases and J by 0 bases, with 6 bases between them. This CDR3 is 13 amino acids long. Written as DNA, the CDR3 is TGTGCCAGCAGGAAGGGTAGCAATCAGCCCCAGCATTTT. Amino acids: CASRKGSNQPQHF.

Concerning this clone itself: One base separates it from a far larger clone, so it is likely a read error. The chain carries TRBV5-1 and TRBJ2-1; maybe TRBD2 (5 bases). The CDR3 is made up of 15 amino acids. Germline CDR1 is SGHRS and CDR2 is YFSETQ. Written as DNA, the CDR3 is TGCGCCAGCAGCTTGCTACCCACTAGTGGCAATGAGCTGTTCTTC. Its translation is CASSLLPTSGNELFF. Filled out from reference TRBV5-1 and TRBJ2-1, the complete variable domain reads KAGVTQTPRYLIKTRGQQVTLSCSPISGHRSVSWYQQTPGQGLQFLFEYFSETQRNKGNFPGRFSGRQFSNSRSEMNVSTLELGDSALYLCASSLLPTSGNELFFGPGTRLTVL.

This rearrangement joins TRBV18 to TRBJ1-2, with D possibly matching TRBD1 (6 bases). Trimming removed 3 bases at V and 5 bases at J, with 10 bases between. The CDR3 sequence is 13 residues long. Germline V gene sequence: CDR1 KGHSH, CDR2 LQKENI. CDR3 nucleotide sequence: TGTGCCAGCTCACCGTACAGGGAATATGGCTACACCTTC. Encoded protein: CASSPYREYGYTF.

V usage is TRBV5-4 and J usage is TRBJ2-7; no definite D call. V was cut by 0 bases and J by 5 bases, with 3 bases left in between. This CDR3 spans 11 amino acids. Looked up from germline, CDR1 is SGHNT and CDR2 is YYREEE (reference sequence). The CDR3 here is CASSLGNEQYF. CDR3 DNA: TGTGCCAGCAGCTTGGGAAACGAGCAGTACTTC.

The genes are TRBV28 and TRBJ1-4; 11 nucleotides line up with TRBD1. V trimming: 4 bases; J trimming: 4 bases; junction bases outside the gene matches: 5. Per germline, CDR1 MDHEN and CDR2 SYDVKM. CDR3 size: 16 residues. The CDR3 DNA is TGTGCCAGCAGTTCTGGACAGGGGGCGGGTAATGAAAAACTGTTTTTT. Translation: CASSSGQGAGNEKLFF.

About this clone: The germline gene is not matched at one end of the junction; a read error may be the cause. V gene TRBV6-4 combines with J gene TRBJ1-5; 7 positions match TRBD1. Germline assignment: CDR1 MRHNA and CDR2 SNTAGT. CDR3 size: 16 residues. The chain's CDR3 is CASSYSGGRINQPQHF. Here the CDR3 DNA reads TGTGCCAGCAGTTACTCAGGGGGACGGATTAATCAGCCCCAGCATTTT.

The chain has TRBV13 and TRBJ2-7, with D hard to call. The CDR3 runs 12 residues. The V end lost 1 base, the J end lost 6 bases, and 7 bases lay between the germline ends. Germline V gene sequence: CDR1 PRHDT, CDR2 FYEKMQ (reference sequence). The CDR3: CASSLARSEQYF. The CDR3 DNA reads TGTGCCAGCAGCTTAGCACGGAGCGAGCAGTACTTC.

In DNA form, the CDR3 reads TGTGCCTTCCGTCCGACGGATGCGGGCGAGACCCAGTACTTC. Amino acid sequence: CAFRPTDAGETQYF. This sequence joins TRBV30 and TRBJ2-5, with D perhaps matching TRBD2 (5 bases). This CDR3 is built from 14 residues. V was shortened by 7 bases and J by 5 bases, with 20 bases between the two germline ends. Germline CDR1 is GTSNPN and CDR2 is SVGIG (reference sequence).

The genes are TRBV29-1 and TRBJ1-4; TRBD1 is a possible D gene (6 bases). Germline V gene data show CDR1 as SQVTM and CDR2 as ANQGSEA. Trimming took 2 bases from V and 3 from J, leaving 7 bases between them. The CDR3 is made up of 13 amino acids. The CDR3 is CSVEQGPNEKLFF. DNA of the CDR3: TGCAGCGTTGAACAGGGGCCTAATGAAAAACTGTTTTTT.

The chain carries TRBV11-3 and TRBJ2-5; D is possibly TRBD1 (7 bases). CDR1 SGHNT and CDR2 YENEEA come from the germline V gene. The CDR3 loop spans 16 amino acids. V dropped 3 bases and J dropped 5 bases, with 19 bases sitting between them. The CDR3 region is CASSLGSGGRGETQYF. The CDR3 nucleotides read TGTGCCAGCAGCTTGGGATCAGGGGGGCGCGGCGAGACCCAGTACTTC.

Worth noting for this clone: A far larger clone is only one base removed, so a read error is likely. The gene calls are TRBV11-2 and TRBJ2-3, with 10 bases matching TRBD2. Germline loops: CDR1 SGHAT, CDR2 FQNNGV. The CDR3 consists of 16 residues. The CDR3 is CDSSVLLAGHTDTQYF. CDR3 nucleotide sequence: TGTGACAGCAGCGTTCTACTAGCGGGACACACAGATACGCAGTATTTT.

The J gene is TRBJ2-7, the V gene TRBV2; 7 positions agree with TRBD2. This CDR3 region has 14 residues. Germline V gene sequence: CDR1 SNHLY, CDR2 FYNNEI. V trimming: 3 bases; J trimming: 5 bases; junction bases outside the gene matches: 7. The CDR3 region is CASSEVAGGDEQYF. The CDR3 nucleotides read TGTGCCAGCAGTGAGGTTGCTGGGGGGGACGAGCAGTACTTC.

This chain links TRBV7-3 with TRBJ1-2; D unresolved. The CDR3 has 13 residues. The germline V gene has CDR1 SGHTA and CDR2 FQGTGA. The V end lost 2 bases, the J end lost 8 bases, and 12 bases lay between the germline ends. The CDR3 is CASSLDRFQGYTF. CDR3 DNA sequence: TGTGCCAGCAGCTTAGATAGGTTCCAAGGCTACACCTTC.

The chain is built from TRBV28 and TRBJ1-4; perhaps TRBD1 as D (6 bases). The germline V gene has CDR1 MDHEN and CDR2 SYDVKM. V gave up 6 bases and J gave up 10 bases, with 21 bases separating them. The CDR3 has 15 amino acids. CDR3 sequence: CASSARTDGTGKLFF. For the CDR3, the DNA is TGTGCCAGCAGCGCCCGGACAGACGGCACTGGAAAACTGTTTTTT.

The V and J genes are TRBV7-9 and TRBJ2-2; no clear D gene. This CDR3 contains 12 residues. V was trimmed by 4 bases and J by 4 bases, leaving 4 bases between them. From germline, CDR1 is SEHNR and CDR2 FQNEAQ (reference sequence). For the CDR3, the DNA is TGTGCCAGCAGCTCAGCCACCGGGGAGCTGTTTTTT. It is translated as CASSSATGELFF.

This clone has a single count. The chain carries TRBV18 and TRBJ2-3, with D perhaps assigned TRBD1 or TRBD2 (6 bases each). V lost 6 bases and J lost 1, with 8 bases in between. Per the germline V gene, CDR1 is KGHSH and CDR2 is LQKENI. The CDR3 sequence is 13 residues long. The CDR3 DNA reads TGTGCCAGCTCGGGGGGCCGCACAGATACGCAGTATTTT. This sequence encodes CASSGGRTDTQYF.

The chain carries TRBV5-4 and TRBJ2-3, with TRBD2 matching over 11 bases. This CDR3 is 18 amino acids long. Trimming removed 2 bases from V and 0 bases from J; junction bases left unmatched: 8. Germline values: CDR1 SGHNT, CDR2 YYREEE (reference sequence). CDR3 sequence reads: CASSFALAGGPSTDTQYF. The CDR3 DNA reads as TGTGCCAGCAGCTTCGCGCTAGCGGGAGGCCCTAGCACAGATACGCAGTATTTT.

This clone has at least ten counts. The chain uses TRBV25-1 and TRBJ2-5; TRBD1 matches 10 bases. The V segment lost 5 bases and the J segment 5 bases; nucleotides outside the gene matches: 8. Germline V CDR1 and CDR2: MGHDK, SYGVNS. This CDR3 is built from 15 residues. DNA for the CDR3: TGTGCCAGCAGTACCCAGACAGGGGGCGGGGAGACCCAGTACTTC. Amino acid sequence: CASSTQTGGGETQYF.

The chain is built from TRBV30 and TRBJ2-1; 11 bases are shared with TRBD2. There are 16 residues in the CDR3. Looked up from germline, CDR1 is GTSNPN and CDR2 is SVGIG (reference sequence). V gave up 2 bases and J gave up 3 bases; unmatched junction bases: 6. The CDR3: CAWSKGLAGVYNEQFF. The CDR3 DNA reads TGTGCCTGGAGTAAAGGACTAGCGGGTGTCTACAATGAGCAGTTCTTC.

This clone occurred a few times. V gene TRBV6-5 combines with J gene TRBJ1-3, with D unresolved. The CDR3 sequence is 14 residues long. Trimming took 5 bases from V and 0 from J, leaving 8 bases between them. The germline V gene encodes CDR1 MNHEY and CDR2 SVGAGI. CDR3: CASSGMSSGNTIYF. The CDR3 DNA is TGTGCCAGCAGTGGCATGAGCTCTGGAAACACCATATATTTT.

The rearrangement uses TRBV29-1 and TRBJ2-1, with D unclear. CDR3 length equals 13 residues. Trimming cost V 4 bases and J 6 bases, with 13 bases left between them. Looked up from germline, CDR1 is SQVTM and CDR2 is ANQGSEA. CDR3 sequence: CSVARQPANEQFF. The CDR3 nucleotides read TGCAGCGTTGCTCGGCAGCCGGCCAATGAGCAGTTCTTC.

In the case of this clone: One base separates it from a far larger clone, so it is likely a read error. At the DNA level, this CDR3 is encoded by other sequences in the same sample as well. This chain links TRBV10-2 with TRBJ1-4, with D maybe TRBD1 (6 bases). The CDR3 contains 14 residues. Germline V gives CDR1 WSHSY, CDR2 SAAADI. The CDR3: CASSERTANEKLFF. The DNA of the CDR3 is TGCGCCAGCAGTGAACGGACAGCTAATGAAAAGCTGTTTTTT.

This rearrangement joins TRBV23-1 to TRBJ2-7, with TRBD1 matching 10 bases. TRBV23-1 is labeled an ORF, and its function is uncertain. The CDR3 length is 17 residues. Trimming took 2 bases from V and 2 from J; bases not matched to a gene: 9. The CDR3 here is CASSQPDRGFWTYEQYF. As DNA, the CDR3 is TGCGCCAGCAGTCAACCGGACAGGGGGTTCTGGACCTACGAGCAGTACTTC.